This TCR beta chain was observed in a study of technical replicates of blood from a handful of donors. This clone has only a few counts. The CDR3 has 13 amino acids. Germline CDR1 is SGHTA and CDR2 is FQGNSA. Losses at the gene ends were 2 bases for V and 7 bases for J; bases not matched to a gene: 2. Method: immunoSEQ multiplex PCR; TCRdb's copy keeps in-frame clones and lacks some. Among approximately 66,000 clones listed, 88% were seen once. This clonotype was obtained from a human donor in good health. Some clones in this sample may be carry-over from other donors' samples. The sequenced sample consisted of PBMCs. The rearrangement links TRBV7-2 to TRBJ1-5, with TRBD1 matching over 7 bases. DNA for the CDR3: TGTGCCAGCAGCTTAAGGGGGCAGCAGCCCCAGCATTTT. Encoded protein: CASSLRGQQPQHF.